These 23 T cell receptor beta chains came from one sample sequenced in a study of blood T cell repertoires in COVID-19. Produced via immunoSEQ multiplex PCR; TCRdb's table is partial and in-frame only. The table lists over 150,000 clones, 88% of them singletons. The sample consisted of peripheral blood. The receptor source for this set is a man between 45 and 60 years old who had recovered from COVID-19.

CDR3 bases: TGCGCCAGCAGCCAAGAGCAGCTAGTGGAGCGCTACGGGGAGCAGTTCTTC. It codes for CASSQEQLVERYGEQFF. This chain links TRBV4-3 with TRBJ2-1; no clear D gene. CDR1 is LGHNA and CDR2 is YSLEER in the germline V gene. V was trimmed by 0 bases and J by 10 bases, leaving 22 bases between them. This CDR3 is built from 17 residues.

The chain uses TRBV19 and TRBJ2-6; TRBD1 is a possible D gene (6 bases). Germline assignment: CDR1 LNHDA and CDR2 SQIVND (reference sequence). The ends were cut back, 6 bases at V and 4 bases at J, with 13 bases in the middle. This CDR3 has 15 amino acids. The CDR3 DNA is TGTGCCAGTAGCTATACCGGGACAGGGGCCAACGTCCTGACTTTC. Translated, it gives CASSYTGTGANVLTF.

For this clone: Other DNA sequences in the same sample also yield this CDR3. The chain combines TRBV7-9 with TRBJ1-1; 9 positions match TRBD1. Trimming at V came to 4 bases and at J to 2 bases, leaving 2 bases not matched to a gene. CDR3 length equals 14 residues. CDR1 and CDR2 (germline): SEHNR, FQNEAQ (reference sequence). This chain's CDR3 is CASSSGQGNTEAFF. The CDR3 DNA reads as TGTGCCAGCAGCTCGGGACAGGGTAACACTGAAGCTTTCTTT.

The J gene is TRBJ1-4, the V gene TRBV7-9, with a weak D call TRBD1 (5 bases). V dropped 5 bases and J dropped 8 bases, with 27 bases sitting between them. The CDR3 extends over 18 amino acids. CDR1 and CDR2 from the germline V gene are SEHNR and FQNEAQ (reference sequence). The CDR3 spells CASSPLTGRGPLGEKLFF. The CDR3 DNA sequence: TGTGCCAGCAGCCCCCTAACGGGGCGGGGCCCTTTAGGAGAAAAACTGTTTTTT.

The CDR3 bases are TGTGCCAGCAGTGGGGAGACAGGCGAAGGGGAGCTGTTTTTT. This encodes CASSGETGEGELFF. This chain uses TRBV6-2 or TRBV6-3 with TRBJ2-2; tentatively, D is TRBD1 (6 bases). Between the trimmed V and J ends, which lost 5 bases and 8 bases, there was a span of 15 bases. The germline V gene encodes CDR1 MNHEY and CDR2 SVGEGT. The CDR3 covers 14 residues.

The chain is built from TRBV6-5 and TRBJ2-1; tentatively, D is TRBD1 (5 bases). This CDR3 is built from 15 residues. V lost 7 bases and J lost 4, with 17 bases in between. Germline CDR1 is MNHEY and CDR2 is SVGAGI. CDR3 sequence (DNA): TGTGCCAGCATCCCCTTGGGGCGGCCTTACAATGAGCAGTTCTTC. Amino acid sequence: CASIPLGRPYNEQFF.

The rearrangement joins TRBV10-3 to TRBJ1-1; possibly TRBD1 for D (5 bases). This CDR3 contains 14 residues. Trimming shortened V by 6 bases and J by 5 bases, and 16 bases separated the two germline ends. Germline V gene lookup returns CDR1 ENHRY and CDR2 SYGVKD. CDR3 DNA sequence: TGTGCCATCAGGCCCCCGGGGGAAGGGACTGAAGCTTTCTTT. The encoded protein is CAIRPPGEGTEAFF.

This chain's CDR3 is CASSLPTSYNEQFF. CDR3 in DNA: TGTGCCAGCTCACTTCCGACTAGTTATAATGAGCAGTTCTTC. The chain carries TRBV18 and TRBJ2-1; TRBD2 is a possible D gene (6 bases). V was trimmed by 4 bases and J by 7 bases, leaving 14 bases between them. The CDR3 extends over 14 amino acids. The germline CDR1 and CDR2 sequences are KGHSH and LQKENI.

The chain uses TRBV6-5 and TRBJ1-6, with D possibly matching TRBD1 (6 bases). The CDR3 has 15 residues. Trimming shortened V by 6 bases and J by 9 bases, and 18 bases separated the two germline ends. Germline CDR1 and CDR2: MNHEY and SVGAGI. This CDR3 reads CASSAVGGRGSPLHF. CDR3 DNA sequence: TGTGCCAGCAGCGCGGTCGGGGGGCGAGGTTCACCCCTCCACTTT.

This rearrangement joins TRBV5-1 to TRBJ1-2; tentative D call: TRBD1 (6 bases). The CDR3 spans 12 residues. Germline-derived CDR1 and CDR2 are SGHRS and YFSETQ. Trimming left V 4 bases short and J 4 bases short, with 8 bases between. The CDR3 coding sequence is TGCGCCAGCAGCAGGGACACCTATGGCTACACCTTC. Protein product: CASSRDTYGYTF. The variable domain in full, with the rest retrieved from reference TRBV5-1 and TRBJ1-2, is KAGVTQTPRYLIKTRGQQVTLSCSPISGHRSVSWYQQTPGQGLQFLFEYFSETQRNKGNFPGRFSGRQFSNSRSEMNVSTLELGDSALYLCASSRDTYGYTFGSGTRLTVV.

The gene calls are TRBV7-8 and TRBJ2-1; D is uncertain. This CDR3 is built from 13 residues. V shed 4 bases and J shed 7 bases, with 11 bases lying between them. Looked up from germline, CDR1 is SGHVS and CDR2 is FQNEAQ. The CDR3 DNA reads TGTGCCAGCAGCTCACTGTTGTTTAATGAGCAGTTCTTC. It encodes CASSSLLFNEQFF.

This CDR3 is CASSVDRGNQPQHF. DNA of the CDR3: TGTGCCAGCAGCGTCGACAGGGGTAATCAGCCCCAGCATTTT. The rearrangement uses TRBV5-8 and TRBJ1-5; TRBD1 matches 8 bases. The CDR3 totals 14 residues. CDR1 is SGHTS, CDR2 YDEGEE, per germline. The junction had 4 bases not matched to a gene; V was cut back by 4 bases and J by 4 bases.

This chain's CDR3 is CASSLSLTGSSYNEQFF. The CDR3 bases are TGTGCCAGCAGTTTATCCTTGACAGGTAGCTCCTACAATGAGCAGTTCTTC. The chain uses TRBV28 and TRBJ2-1; D might be TRBD1 (6 bases). There are 17 residues in the CDR3. Germline CDR1 reads MDHEN; CDR2 reads SYDVKM. V was pared by 1 base and J by 0 bases, with 13 bases between.

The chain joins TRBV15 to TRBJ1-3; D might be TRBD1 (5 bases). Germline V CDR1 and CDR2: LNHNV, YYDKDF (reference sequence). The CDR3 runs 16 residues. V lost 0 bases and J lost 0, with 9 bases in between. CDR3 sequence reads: CATSREGGISGNTIYF. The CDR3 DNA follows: TGTGCCACCAGCAGAGAGGGGGGAATCTCTGGAAACACCATATATTTT.

CDR3 sequence reads: CASSLTGGGYNSPLHF. The CDR3, as DNA: TGTGCCAGCAGCCTTACAGGGGGCGGGTATAATTCACCCCTCCACTTT. This chain joins TRBV9 and TRBJ1-6; 9 positions match TRBD1. Germline CDR1 and CDR2: SGDLS and YYNGEE. Trimming cost V 4 bases and J 4 bases; bases outside gene matches: 6. The CDR3 is 16 amino acids.

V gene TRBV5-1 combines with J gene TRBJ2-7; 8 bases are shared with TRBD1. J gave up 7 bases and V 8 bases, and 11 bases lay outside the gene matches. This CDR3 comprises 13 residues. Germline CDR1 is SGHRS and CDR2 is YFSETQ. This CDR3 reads CASRTGPLEEQYF. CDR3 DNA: TGCGCCAGTCGGACAGGGCCCCTTGAAGAGCAGTACTTC.

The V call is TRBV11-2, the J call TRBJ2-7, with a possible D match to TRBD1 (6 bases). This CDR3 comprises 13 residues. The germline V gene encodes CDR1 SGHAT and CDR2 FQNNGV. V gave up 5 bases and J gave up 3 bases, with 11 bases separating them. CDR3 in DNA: TGTGCCAGCAGCACCGGACAGTTCTACGAGCAGTACTTC. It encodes CASSTGQFYEQYF.

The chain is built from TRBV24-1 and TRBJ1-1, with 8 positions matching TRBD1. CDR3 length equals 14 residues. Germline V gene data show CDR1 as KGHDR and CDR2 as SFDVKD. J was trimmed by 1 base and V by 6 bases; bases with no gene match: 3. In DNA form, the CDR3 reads TGTGCCACCAGTCAGGGGGCAAAGAACACTGAAGCTTTCTTT. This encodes CATSQGAKNTEAFF.

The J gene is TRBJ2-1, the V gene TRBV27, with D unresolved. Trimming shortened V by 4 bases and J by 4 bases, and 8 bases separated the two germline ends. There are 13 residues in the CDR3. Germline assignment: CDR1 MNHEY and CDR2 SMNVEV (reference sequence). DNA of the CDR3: TGTGCCAGCAGTTCACCGAGTTACAATGAGCAGTTCTTC. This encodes CASSSPSYNEQFF.

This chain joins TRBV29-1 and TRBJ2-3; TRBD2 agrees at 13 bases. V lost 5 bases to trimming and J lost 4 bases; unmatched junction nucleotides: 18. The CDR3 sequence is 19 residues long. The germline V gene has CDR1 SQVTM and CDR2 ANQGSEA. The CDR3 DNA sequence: TGCAGCGTTACTCGGACTAGCGGGGGCCCGGGGCGATTCGCAGATACGCAGTATTTT. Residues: CSVTRTSGGPGRFADTQYF.

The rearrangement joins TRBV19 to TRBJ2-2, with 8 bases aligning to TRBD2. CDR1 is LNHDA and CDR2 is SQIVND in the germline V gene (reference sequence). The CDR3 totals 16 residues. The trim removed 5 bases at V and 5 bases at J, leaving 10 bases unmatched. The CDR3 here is CASSSPSGRGTGELFF. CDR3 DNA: TGTGCCAGTAGTTCCCCTAGCGGGCGGGGAACCGGGGAGCTGTTTTTT.

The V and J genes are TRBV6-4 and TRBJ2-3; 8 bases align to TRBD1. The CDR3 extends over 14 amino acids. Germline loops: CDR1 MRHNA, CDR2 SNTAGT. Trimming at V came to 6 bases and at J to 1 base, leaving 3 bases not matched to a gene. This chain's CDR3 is CASRATGGTDTQYF. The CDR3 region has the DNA TGTGCCAGCAGAGCGACAGGGGGCACAGATACGCAGTATTTT.

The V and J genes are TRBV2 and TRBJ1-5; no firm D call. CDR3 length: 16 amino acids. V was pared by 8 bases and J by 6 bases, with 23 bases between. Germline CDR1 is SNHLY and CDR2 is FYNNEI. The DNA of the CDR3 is TGTGCCAGCTCTGGAGCGAGGATGGTCCAAGGTCAGCCCCAGCATTTT. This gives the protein CASSGARMVQGQPQHF.